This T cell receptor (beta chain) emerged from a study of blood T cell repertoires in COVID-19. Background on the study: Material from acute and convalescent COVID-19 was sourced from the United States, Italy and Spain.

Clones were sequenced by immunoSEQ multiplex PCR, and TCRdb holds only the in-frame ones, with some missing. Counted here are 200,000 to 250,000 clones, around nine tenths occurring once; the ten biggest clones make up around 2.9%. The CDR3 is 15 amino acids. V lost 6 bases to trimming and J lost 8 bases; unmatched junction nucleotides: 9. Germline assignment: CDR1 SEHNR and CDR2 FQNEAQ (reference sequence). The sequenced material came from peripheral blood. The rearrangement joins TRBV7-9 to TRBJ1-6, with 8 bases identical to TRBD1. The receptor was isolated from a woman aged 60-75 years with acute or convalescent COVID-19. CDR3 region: CASSRGGTGDSPLHF. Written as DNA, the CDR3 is TGTGCCAGCAGTAGGGGAGGGACAGGCGATTCACCCCTCCACTTT.